A selection of T cell receptor beta chains follows, all from one sample in a study of blood T cell repertoires in COVID-19. The assay was immunoSEQ multiplex PCR, and TCRdb's table has in-frame clones only and misses some. This sample carries around 15,000 clones, around 75% of them seen once, and the ten largest clones take approximately 13%. Input material: peripheral blood. Source of these receptors: a man aged 55 to 69 with acute or convalescent COVID-19. Both conserved end residues are part of each CDR3. The D gene is left open where the match is weak. Only some rows state a clone size, as once, few, many or a class for expanded clones.

d_call	j_call	v_call	clone_size	cdr3_nt	cdr3_aa
TRBD1	TRBJ1-6	TRBV5-8	NA	TGTGCCAGCAGCTCCGGACAGGGGAGCTCCTATAATTCACCCCTCCACTTT	CASSSGQGSSYNSPLHF
TRBD1	TRBJ2-7	TRBV30	few	TGTGCCTGGAGTGTTGGAGACAGGGGTTACGAGCAGTACTTC	CAWSVGDRGYEQYF
TRBD1	TRBJ1-2	TRBV27	NA	TGTGCCAGCGGCCCCGGGACAGGGGAACTCTATGGCTACACCTTC	CASGPGTGELYGYTF
NA	TRBJ1-6	TRBV5-4	NA	TGTGCCAGCAGCTCAGCGTCAGATGCACCCCTCCACTTT	CASSSASDAPLHF
NA	TRBJ1-6	TRBV12-5	NA	TGTGCTAGTGGTTTGTTTTCAGATGCTTCACCCCTCCACTTT	CASGLFSDASPLHF
TRBD1	TRBJ1-2	TRBV6-5	NA	TGTGCCAGCAGCCTAAACGGACAGGGCTATGGCTACACCTTC	CASSLNGQGYGYTF
TRBD1	TRBJ2-7	TRBV19	few	TGTGCCAGTAGTATCTCCCCAGGGGGCGGAGGCTACGAGCAGTACTTC	CASSISPGGGGYEQYF
NA	TRBJ2-2	TRBV6-1	NA	TGTGCCAGCAGTGAACCGGGGGGCGCTTCTGGCACCGGGGAGCTGTTTTTT	CASSEPGGASGTGELFF
NA	TRBJ2-1	TRBV5-1	NA	TGCGCCAGCAGCTTAGGAACCCTCCAGGGGAACCTATACAATGAGCAGTTCTTC	CASSLGTLQGNLYNEQFF
NA	TRBJ2-1	TRBV5-4	NA	TGTGCCAGCAGCGCGAGGGGGGGCGGAAGCTCCTACAATGAGCAGTTCTTC	CASSARGGGSSYNEQFF
TRBD2	TRBJ2-7	TRBV2	NA	TGTGCCAGCAGTGACCCTCGGGGGGGGAACACCTACGAGCAGTACTTC	CASSDPRGGNTYEQYF
TRBD1	TRBJ2-1	TRBV9	NA	TGTGCCAGCAGCGTAGCTATAGCGCAGGGGGCAGAGGATGAGCAGTTCTTC	CASSVAIAQGAEDEQFF
NA	TRBJ1-1	TRBV10-1	NA	TGCGCCAGCAGTACAGGGAACGCTGAAGCTTTCTTT	CASSTGNAEAFF
TRBD2	TRBJ2-1	TRBV10-3	NA	TGTGCCATCAGAGATAGCGGGGGGCACAATGAGCAGTTCTTC	CAIRDSGGHNEQFF
NA	TRBJ1-4	TRBV5-6	NA	TGTGCCAGCAGCTTGTGGCAGGGCGGTGAAAAACTGTTTTTT	CASSLWQGGEKLFF
TRBD2	TRBJ2-5	TRBV7-9	few	TGTGCCAGCAGCTTAAGTATGGCTAGCGGGAGTGATACCCAGTACTTC	CASSLSMASGSDTQYF
NA	TRBJ2-7	TRBV10-3	NA	TGTGCCATCAAATCTGAGACAAGCGAGCAGTACTTC	CAIKSETSEQYF
NA	TRBJ2-7	TRBV3-1/TRBV3-2	NA	TGTGCCAGCAGCCAAAGGTACAGGGATGTGAGCGAGCAGTACTTC	CASSQRYRDVSEQYF
TRBD2	TRBJ2-2	TRBV6-1	NA	TGTGCCAGCAGTGGACCAGCGGGGGGGCAGTTTGCCGGGGAGCTGTTTTTT	CASSGPAGGQFAGELFF
NA	TRBJ2-6	TRBV4-1	NA	TGCGCCAGCAGCCAAGTCGTAGTCTCTGGGGCCAACGTCCTGACTTTC	CASSQVVVSGANVLTF
NA	TRBJ1-2	TRBV24-1	NA	TGTGCCACCAGTGCCTCGGGAGTAGTTGGATACTATGGCTACACCTTC	CATSASGVVGYYGYTF
TRBD2	TRBJ2-5	TRBV9	NA	TGTGCCAGCAGCGTAGGAGCGAGCGGGAGGGGGGAGACCCAGTACTTC	CASSVGASGRGETQYF
TRBD1	TRBJ2-5	TRBV28	NA	TGTGCCAGCAGTGCGGACAGGGCGGGTGAGACCCAGTACTTC	CASSADRAGETQYF
NA	TRBJ2-7	TRBV7-2	NA	TGTGCCAGCAGCGCCGCAGGGGCCTACGAGCAGTACTTC	CASSAAGAYEQYF
NA	TRBJ2-1	TRBV5-1	NA	TGCGCCAGCAGCCTGTCGGGAAACTCCTACAATGAGCAGTTCTTC	CASSLSGNSYNEQFF
TRBD2	TRBJ2-3	TRBV6-5	NA	TGTGCCAGCAGAAGCGGGGCCACAGATACGCAGTATTTT	CASRSGATDTQYF
TRBD1	TRBJ2-2	TRBV7-9	NA	TGTGCCAGCAGCTTACACAGGGGCCGGTTCGGGGAGCTGTTTTTT	CASSLHRGRFGELFF